The 14 T cell receptor beta chains listed next were all sequenced from one sample in a study of identical twins. Each CDR3 protein is one row after TCRdb ran MiXCR on the 5' RACE reads. The table has roughly 490,000 distinct CDR3 sequences, 14% seen once. The sample was also reused in another study, on yellow fever vaccine responses in identical twins.

Sequencing was performed on CD4+ T cells sorted from blood. The receptor set was obtained from a young woman in good health.

The rearrangement uses TRBV5-1 and TRBJ2-5, with D perhaps given as TRBD1 or TRBD2 (5 bases each). There are 13 residues in the CDR3. The ends were cut back, 2 bases at V and 2 bases at J, with 7 bases in the middle. Per germline, CDR1 SGHRS and CDR2 YFSETQ. The CDR3 spells CASSFREQETQYF. DNA of the CDR3: TGCGCCAGCAGCTTCAGGGAGCAAGAGACCCAGTACTTC.

The chain uses TRBV19 and TRBJ2-7; D not certain. V was shortened by 3 bases and J by 6 bases, with 12 bases between the two germline ends. Per germline, CDR1 LNHDA and CDR2 SQIVND (reference sequence). This CDR3 comprises 13 residues. CDR3 protein: CASSIVVHREQYF. The CDR3 bases are TGTGCCAGTAGTATTGTGGTACATCGCGAGCAGTACTTC.

Ten or more counts support this clonotype. The V call is TRBV12-3 or TRBV12-4, the J call TRBJ2-1, with D possibly being TRBD1 (6 bases). CDR3 length equals 12 residues. The CDR3 protein is CVSGTPWNEQFF. The CDR3 DNA sequence: TGTGTTTCCGGGACACCCTGGAATGAGCAGTTCTTC.

The gene calls are TRBV7-2 and TRBJ2-1; TRBD2 matches at 13 bases. From germline, CDR1 is SGHTA and CDR2 FQGNSA. V shed 4 bases and J 8 bases; nucleotides not matched to a gene: 5. The length of the CDR3 is 15 residues. The CDR3 bases are TGTGCCAGCAGCTCCTGGACTAGCGGGAGCGATGAGCAGTTCTTC. Protein product: CASSSWTSGSDEQFF.

At least ten counts were recorded for this clonotype. The chain combines TRBV4-3 with TRBJ2-7; D possibly corresponds to TRBD2 (6 bases). This CDR3 region has 14 residues. V was trimmed by 3 bases and J by 4 bases, leaving 13 bases between them. Per germline, CDR1 LGHNA and CDR2 YSLEER. The CDR3 sequence: CASSQRDEEYEQYF. The CDR3 nucleotides read TGCGCCAGCAGCCAGCGGGACGAGGAGTACGAGCAGTACTTC.

The DNA of the CDR3 is TGCGCCAGCAGCTTACGACAGGTTGGAGATACGCAGTATTTT. It encodes CASSLRQVGDTQYF. J is TRBJ2-3 and V is TRBV5-1, with D possibly TRBD1 on 6 matching bases. CDR1 and CDR2 from the germline V gene are SGHRS and YFSETQ. The CDR3 covers 14 residues. Trimming took 2 bases from V and 5 from J, leaving 12 bases between them. The full variable domain, its missing parts supplied by reference TRBV5-1 and TRBJ2-3, is KAGVTQTPRYLIKTRGQQVTLSCSPISGHRSVSWYQQTPGQGLQFLFEYFSETQRNKGNFPGRFSGRQFSNSRSEMNVSTLELGDSALYLCASSLRQVGDTQYFGPGTRLTVL.

The V gene is TRBV9, the J gene TRBJ2-2; TRBD1 or TRBD2 may be the D gene (5 bases each). The CDR3 is 14 amino acids. Germline CDR1 and CDR2: SGDLS and YYNGEE. V was clipped by 1 base and J by 6 bases, with 10 bases between them. The CDR3 region is CASSVTGQAGELFF. The CDR3 DNA is TGTGCCAGCAGCGTAACGGGGCAGGCCGGGGAGCTGTTTTTT.

CDR3 in amino acids: CASSLRGAVSYEQYF. Here the CDR3 DNA reads TGTGCCAGCAGCTTAAGGGGGGCAGTCTCCTACGAGCAGTACTTC. J is TRBJ2-7 and V is TRBV7-2; the D gene could be TRBD1 or TRBD2 (6 bases each). From germline, CDR1 is SGHTA and CDR2 FQGNSA. CDR3 length: 15 amino acids. The germline V and J ends were trimmed by 2 bases and 0 bases, with 11 bases remaining between them.

This clonotype has only a few counts. This chain joins TRBV12-3 or TRBV12-4 and TRBJ1-4; TRBD1 aligns across 9 bases. V gave up 3 bases and J gave up 3 bases; unmatched junction bases: 5. The CDR3 runs to 16 residues. The CDR3 nucleotides are TGTGCCAGCAGTTTTAGGACAGGGGTATCTAATGAAAAACTGTTTTTT. Protein product: CASSFRTGVSNEKLFF.

This clonotype was recorded many times. CDR3 amino acids: CASSLGTGHTDTQYF. DNA for the CDR3: TGCGCCAGCAGCTTGGGGACAGGGCACACAGATACGCAGTATTTT. J is TRBJ2-3 and V is TRBV5-1, with 8 bases that match TRBD1. The CDR3 is made up of 15 amino acids. Germline loops: CDR1 SGHRS, CDR2 YFSETQ. V lost 0 bases to trimming and J lost 2 bases; unmatched junction nucleotides: 2.

This clonotype has more than one count but fewer than ten. The chain's CDR3 is CASSWGSSGSSYNEQFF. CDR3 DNA: TGCGCCAGCAGCTGGGGGTCTAGCGGGAGCTCCTACAATGAGCAGTTCTTC. The rearrangement links TRBV5-1 to TRBJ2-1; TRBD2 matches 10 bases. CDR3 length equals 17 residues. The V segment lost 3 bases and the J segment 0 bases; nucleotides outside the gene matches: 6. Germline-derived CDR1 and CDR2 are SGHRS and YFSETQ.

The chain recombines TRBV29-1 with TRBJ1-2; a weak D match, TRBD1 (5 bases). Deletions cut 4 bases from V and 8 bases from J, with 11 bases between. This CDR3 has 11 amino acids. Looked up from germline, CDR1 is SQVTM and CDR2 is ANQGSEA. The CDR3 sequence is CSVVGGEGYTF. In nucleotides, the CDR3 is TGCAGCGTTGTCGGAGGGGAAGGCTACACCTTC.

Only a few counts were recorded for this clonotype. V and J are TRBV18 and TRBJ2-3; D not resolved. The CDR3 has 13 amino acids. V lost 3 bases and J 0 bases, leaving 4 bases between the germline ends. The germline V gene encodes CDR1 KGHSH and CDR2 LQKENI. The CDR3 sequence: CASSPASTDTQYF. The CDR3 coding sequence is TGTGCCAGCTCACCTGCTAGCACAGATACGCAGTATTTT.

This clonotype has only a few counts. The gene calls are TRBV12-3 or TRBV12-4 and TRBJ2-1; D tentatively fits TRBD1 or TRBD2 (5 bases each). The CDR3 runs 14 residues. Trimming removed 5 bases at V and 10 bases at J, with 18 bases between. The CDR3 DNA is TGTGCCAGCAGTCACCGGGACGGACACAGGGAGCAGTTCTTC. Protein product: CASSHRDGHREQFF.